One sample yielded the 6 T cell receptor beta chains listed below, sequenced in a study of T cells in Graves' hyperthyroidism and ophthalmopathy. Researchers took RNA transcripts and amplified the TCR beta CDR3 regions from them. RT-PCR in the first round (using the HTBI primer set) targeted the TCR CDR3. One entry per CDR3 protein, called by TCRdb with MiXCR from the multiplex PCR reads. This table holds roughly 170,000 distinct CDR3 sequences, about 9% found once. The sample was blood. The receptors come from a woman aged 18-35 years with Graves' hyperthyroidism that later progressed to Graves' ophthalmopathy.

Many counts were recorded for this clonotype. This chain connects TRBV14 to TRBJ2-5, with D possibly TRBD2 on 6 matching bases. The germline V gene encodes CDR1 SGHDN and CDR2 FVKESK. The germline V and J ends were trimmed by 4 bases and 2 bases, with 17 bases remaining between them. This CDR3 is built from 16 residues. The CDR3 region has the DNA TGTGCCAGCAGCCTCCGGCGGGGAGCAGGGCAAGAGACCCAGTACTTC. This sequence encodes CASSLRRGAGQETQYF.

This clonotype was counted at least ten times. The chain employs TRBV20-1 and TRBJ2-1; 8 bases map to TRBD2. The CDR3 has 15 residues. CDR1 DFQATT and CDR2 SNEGSKA come from the germline V gene (reference sequence). V trimming: 3 bases; J trimming: 8 bases; junction bases outside the gene matches: 12. CDR3: CSARSGRNRLDEQFF. The DNA of the CDR3 is TGCAGTGCTAGGAGCGGGAGAAACCGCTTGGATGAGCAGTTCTTC.

The table lists this clonotype with many counts. The rearrangement uses TRBV6-1 and TRBJ2-1; 10 nucleotides agree with TRBD2. The CDR3 runs to 19 residues. Germline assignment: CDR1 MNHNS and CDR2 SASEGT. Unmatched junction bases numbered 13, after V lost 5 bases and J lost 0 bases. The CDR3 bases are TGTGCCAGCAGTCGCGGGCGGGCTAGCGGGGGCACCTCCTACAATGAGCAGTTCTTC. It encodes CASSRGRASGGTSYNEQFF.

Ten or more counts support this clonotype. Compared with germline, one end of the junction differs, possibly owing to a read error. The chain is built from TRBV6-5 and TRBJ2-3, with D tentatively TRBD2 (5 bases). The CDR3 covers 17 residues. Germline CDR1 MNHEY, CDR2 SVGAGI. The CDR3 DNA reads TGTGCCAGCAGTTACTCGTCTTCCCCGGCGGGCACGGATACGCAGTATTTT. As protein: CASSYSSSPAGTDTQYF.

At least ten counts were recorded for this clonotype. The rearrangement uses TRBV13 and TRBJ2-7, with 10 bases lining up with TRBD2. With V trimmed by 8 bases and J by 2 bases, 6 bases remained unmatched. Germline CDR1 is PRHDT and CDR2 is FYEKMQ (reference sequence). This CDR3 has 14 residues. CDR3 nucleotides: TGTGCCAGCGGAGCAAGCGGGGGGGCCTACGAGCAGTACTTC. Translating it yields CASGASGGAYEQYF.

V and J are TRBV5-5 and TRBJ2-1; 11 bases align to TRBD2. J lost 3 bases, V lost 3 bases, and 5 bases had no gene match. CDR3 length equals 16 residues. Germline V gene lookup returns CDR1 SGHKS and CDR2 YYEKEE (reference sequence). This CDR3 reads CASSSITSGGYNEQFF. CDR3 DNA sequence: TGTGCCAGCAGCTCTATAACTAGCGGGGGCTACAATGAGCAGTTCTTC.